The clone carrying this T cell receptor (beta chain) has a count of ten or more. The antigen remains unidentified. These data belong to a study of T cell repertoires in cytomegalovirus infection. About the study: Public TCR beta signature analysis indicated the presence of both CMV infection and matching HLA type.

Study results and caveats: Pooled public TCR beta family frequency picked out CMV carriers with the relevant HLA.

TCRdb passed the reads through MiXCR, listing each CDR3 protein once. This sample has roughly 76,000 distinct CDR3 sequences; about 3.8% occur once, and the top ten carry 3.5% to 6%. Per the germline V gene, CDR1 is SEHNR and CDR2 is FQNEAQ (reference sequence). The CDR3 has 14 residues. Trimming removed 4 bases at V and 10 bases at J, with 14 bases between. Sequenced: PBMCs. The receptor was isolated from a human donor in good health (CMV status not recorded). Some clones in this sample may be carry-over from other donors' samples. The chain recombines TRBV7-9 with TRBJ1-6, with D unresolved. The DNA for the CDR3 is TGTGCCAGCAGCTCGGGAGAGGTGGGGTCACCCCTCCACTTT. It translates to CASSSGEVGSPLHF. Full variable domain (missing parts from reference TRBV7-9 and TRBJ1-6): DTGVSQNPRHKITKRGQNVTFRCDPISEHNRLYWYRQTLGQGPEFLTYFQNEAQLEKSRLLSDRFSAERPKGSFSTLEIQRTEQGDSAMYLCASSSGEVGSPLHFGNGTRLTVT.